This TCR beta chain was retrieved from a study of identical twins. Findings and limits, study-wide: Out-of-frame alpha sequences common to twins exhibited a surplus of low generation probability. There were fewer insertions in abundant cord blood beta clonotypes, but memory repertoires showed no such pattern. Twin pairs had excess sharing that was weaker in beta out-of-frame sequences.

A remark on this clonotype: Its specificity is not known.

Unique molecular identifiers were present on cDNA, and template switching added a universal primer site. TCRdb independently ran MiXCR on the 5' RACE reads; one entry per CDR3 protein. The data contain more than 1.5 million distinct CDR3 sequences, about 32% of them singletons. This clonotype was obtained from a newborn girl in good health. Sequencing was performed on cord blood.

This CDR3 is CASSLVGGLSYTF. CDR3 in DNA: TGTGCCAGCAGTTTAGTTGGGGGGCTAAGCTACACCTTC. This chain uses TRBV12-3 or TRBV12-4 with TRBJ1-2; a possible D gene is TRBD1 (6 bases). The V and J ends lost 1 base and 9 bases respectively, with 12 bases between them. The CDR3 extends over 13 amino acids.